Sequencing of this TCR beta chain was carried out in a study of response to subunit inactivated influenza vaccine. The CDR3 consists of 16 residues. Germline V CDR1 and CDR2: SGHRS, YFSETQ. V lost 4 bases to trimming and J lost 4 bases; unmatched junction nucleotides: 5. MiXCR was run by TCRdb on the RT-PCR reads, yielding one entry per CDR3 protein. The sample consists of fewer than 800,000 distinct CDR3 sequences, more than 15% of them appearing once. The J gene is TRBJ2-3, the V gene TRBV5-1; 14 positions match TRBD2. The sequence derives from a man in his forties or fifties who received an inactivated influenza vaccine. Specimen: PBMCs from blood, collected approximately 13 days after vaccination. The CDR3 sequence is CASSPGLAGAPDTQYF. The CDR3 DNA reads TGCGCCAGCAGCCCGGGACTAGCGGGGGCCCCAGATACGCAGTATTTT.